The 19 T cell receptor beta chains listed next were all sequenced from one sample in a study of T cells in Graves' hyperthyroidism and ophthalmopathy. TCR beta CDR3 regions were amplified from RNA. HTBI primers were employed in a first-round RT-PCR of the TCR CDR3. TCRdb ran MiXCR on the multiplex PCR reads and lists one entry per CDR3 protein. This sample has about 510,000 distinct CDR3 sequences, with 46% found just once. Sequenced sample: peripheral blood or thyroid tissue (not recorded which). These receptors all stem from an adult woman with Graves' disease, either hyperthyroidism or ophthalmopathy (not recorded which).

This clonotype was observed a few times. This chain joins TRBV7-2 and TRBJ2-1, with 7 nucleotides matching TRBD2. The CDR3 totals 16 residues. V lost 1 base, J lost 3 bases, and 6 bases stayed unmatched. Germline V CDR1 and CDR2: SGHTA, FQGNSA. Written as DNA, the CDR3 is TGTGCCAGCAGCTTAGTACGTCTAGCGGTCTACAATGAGCAGTTCTTC. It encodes CASSLVRLAVYNEQFF.

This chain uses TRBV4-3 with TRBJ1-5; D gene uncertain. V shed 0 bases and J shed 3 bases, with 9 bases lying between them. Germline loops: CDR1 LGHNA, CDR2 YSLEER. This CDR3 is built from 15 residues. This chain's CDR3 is CASSQDMGINQPQHF. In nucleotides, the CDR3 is TGCGCCAGCAGCCAAGATATGGGAATCAATCAGCCCCAGCATTTT.

This CDR3 is CASSKGHGKPPWTQYF. In nucleotides, the CDR3 is TGTGCCAGTAGTAAGGGACATGGGAAACCCCCCTGGACCCAGTACTTC. V gene TRBV19 combines with J gene TRBJ2-5; D is possibly TRBD1 (6 bases). Trimming removed 4 bases from V and 7 bases from J, with 22 bases in between. Germline V gives CDR1 LNHDA, CDR2 SQIVND (reference sequence). The CDR3 is made up of 16 amino acids.

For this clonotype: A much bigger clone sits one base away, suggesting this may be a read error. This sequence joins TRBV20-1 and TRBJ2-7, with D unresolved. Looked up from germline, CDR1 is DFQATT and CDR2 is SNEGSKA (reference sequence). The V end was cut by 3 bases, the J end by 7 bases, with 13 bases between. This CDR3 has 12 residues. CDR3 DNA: TGCAGTGCTAGCCCCAACAGTGAAGAGCAGTACTTC. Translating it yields CSASPNSEEQYF.

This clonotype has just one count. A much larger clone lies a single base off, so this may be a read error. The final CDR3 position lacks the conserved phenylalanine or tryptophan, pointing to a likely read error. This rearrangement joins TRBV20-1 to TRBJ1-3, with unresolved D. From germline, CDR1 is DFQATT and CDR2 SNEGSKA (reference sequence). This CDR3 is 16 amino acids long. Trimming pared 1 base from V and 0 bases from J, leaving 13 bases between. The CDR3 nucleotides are TGCAGTGCTAGAGGGGTAGGGAAGGACTCTGGAAACACCATATATCTT. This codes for CSARGVGKDSGNTIYL.

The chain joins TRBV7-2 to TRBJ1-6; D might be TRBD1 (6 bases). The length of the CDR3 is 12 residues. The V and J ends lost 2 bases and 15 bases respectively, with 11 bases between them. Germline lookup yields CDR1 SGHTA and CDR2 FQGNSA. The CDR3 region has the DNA TGTGCCAGCAGCTTAAAGGGGGTTAACCTCCACTTT. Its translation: CASSLKGVNLHF.

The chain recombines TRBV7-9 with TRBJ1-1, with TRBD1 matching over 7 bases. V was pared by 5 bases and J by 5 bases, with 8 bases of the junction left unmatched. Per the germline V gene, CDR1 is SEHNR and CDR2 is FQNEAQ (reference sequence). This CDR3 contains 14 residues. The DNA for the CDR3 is TGTGCCAGCAGCCGGGGACAGTGGGGAACTGAAGCTTTCTTT. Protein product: CASSRGQWGTEAFF.

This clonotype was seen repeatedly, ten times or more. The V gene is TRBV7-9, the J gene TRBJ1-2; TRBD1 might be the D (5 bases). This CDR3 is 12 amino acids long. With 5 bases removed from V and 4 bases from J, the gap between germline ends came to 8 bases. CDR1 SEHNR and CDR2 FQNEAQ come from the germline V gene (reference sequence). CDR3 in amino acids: CASSPGTYGYTF. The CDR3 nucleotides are TGTGCCAGCAGCCCCGGGACCTATGGCTACACCTTC.

As DNA, the CDR3 is TGTGCCAGCAGCCCCCGGAGTCTAGCGGGAGGACGCTCTCTCTGGGAGACCCAGTACTTC. Translated: CASSPRSLAGGRSLWETQYF. The chain couples TRBV7-8 to TRBJ2-5; 11 bases map to TRBD2. Germline V gene lookup returns CDR1 SGHVS and CDR2 FQNEAQ. The CDR3 consists of 20 residues. V shed 5 bases and J 5 bases; nucleotides not matched to a gene: 22.

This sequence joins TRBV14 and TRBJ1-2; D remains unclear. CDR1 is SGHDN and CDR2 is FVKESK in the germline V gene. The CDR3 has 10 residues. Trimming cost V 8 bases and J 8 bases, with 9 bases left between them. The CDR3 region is CASGNIGYTF. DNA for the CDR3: TGTGCCAGCGGGAATATCGGCTACACCTTC.

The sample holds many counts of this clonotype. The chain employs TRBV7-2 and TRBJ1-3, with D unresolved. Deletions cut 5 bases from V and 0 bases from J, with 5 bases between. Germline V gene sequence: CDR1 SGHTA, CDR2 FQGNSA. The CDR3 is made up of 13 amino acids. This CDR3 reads CASSRYSGNTIYF. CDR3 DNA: TGTGCCAGCAGCCGCTACTCTGGAAACACCATATATTTT.

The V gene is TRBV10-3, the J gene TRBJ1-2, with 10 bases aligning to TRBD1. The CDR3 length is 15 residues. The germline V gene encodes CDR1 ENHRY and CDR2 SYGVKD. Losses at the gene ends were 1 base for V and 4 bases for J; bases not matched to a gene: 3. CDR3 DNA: TGTGCCATCAGTGAGTTGACAGGGGGCGGCTATGGCTACACCTTC. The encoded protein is CAISELTGGGYGYTF.

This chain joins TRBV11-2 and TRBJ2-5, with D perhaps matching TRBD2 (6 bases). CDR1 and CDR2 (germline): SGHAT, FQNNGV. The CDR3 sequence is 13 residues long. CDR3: CAGGRGSQETQYF. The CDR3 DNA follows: TGTGCGGGGGGTAGGGGTAGCCAAGAGACCCAGTACTTC.

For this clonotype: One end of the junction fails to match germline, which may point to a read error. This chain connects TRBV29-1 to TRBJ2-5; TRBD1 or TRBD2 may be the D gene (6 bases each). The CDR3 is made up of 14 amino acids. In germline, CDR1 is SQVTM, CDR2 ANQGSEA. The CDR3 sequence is CSVEDGGTRETQYF. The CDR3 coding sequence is TGCAGCGTCGAAGATGGGGGGACAAGAGAGACCCAGTACTTC. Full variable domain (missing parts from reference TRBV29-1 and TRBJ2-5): SAVISQKPSRDICQRGTSLTIQCQVDSQVTMMFWYRQQPGQSLTLIATANQGSEATYESGFVIDKFPISRPNLTFSTLTVSNMSPEDSSIYLCSVEDGGTRETQYFGPGTRLLVL.

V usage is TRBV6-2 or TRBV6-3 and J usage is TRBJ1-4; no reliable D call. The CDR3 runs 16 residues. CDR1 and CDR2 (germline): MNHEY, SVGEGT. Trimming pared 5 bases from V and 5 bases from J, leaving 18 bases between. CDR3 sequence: CASSEDAGSRNEKLFF. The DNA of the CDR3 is TGTGCCAGCAGTGAGGACGCGGGGTCTCGCAATGAAAAACTGTTTTTT.

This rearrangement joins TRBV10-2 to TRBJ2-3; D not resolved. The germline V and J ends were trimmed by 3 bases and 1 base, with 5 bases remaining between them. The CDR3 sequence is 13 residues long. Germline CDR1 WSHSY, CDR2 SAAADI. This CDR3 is CASSDRRTDTQYF. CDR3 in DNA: TGCGCCAGCAGTGACCGGCGCACAGATACGCAGTATTTT.

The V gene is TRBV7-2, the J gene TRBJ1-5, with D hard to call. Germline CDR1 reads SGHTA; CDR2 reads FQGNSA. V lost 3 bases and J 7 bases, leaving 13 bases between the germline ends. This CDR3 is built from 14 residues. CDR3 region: CASSFCFGRQPQHF. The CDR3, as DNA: TGTGCCAGCAGCTTCTGTTTCGGAAGGCAGCCCCAGCATTTT. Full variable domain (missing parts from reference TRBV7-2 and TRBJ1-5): GAGVSQSPSNKVTEKGKDVELRCDPISGHTALYWYRQSLGQGLEFLIYFQGNSAPDKSGLPSDRFSAERTGGSVSTLTIQRTQQEDSAVYLCASSFCFGRQPQHFGDGTRLSIL.

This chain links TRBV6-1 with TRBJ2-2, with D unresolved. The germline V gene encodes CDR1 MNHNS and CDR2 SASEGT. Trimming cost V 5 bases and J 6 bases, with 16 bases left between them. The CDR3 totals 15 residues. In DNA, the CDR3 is TGTGCCAGCAGTCCTTCCGCCCCAAATGCCGGGGAGCTGTTTTTT. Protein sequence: CASSPSAPNAGELFF.

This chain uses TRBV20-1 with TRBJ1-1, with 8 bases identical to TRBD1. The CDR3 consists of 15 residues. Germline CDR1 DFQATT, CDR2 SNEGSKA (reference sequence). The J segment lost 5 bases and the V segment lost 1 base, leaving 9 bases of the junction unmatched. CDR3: CSARAPDRVVTEAFF. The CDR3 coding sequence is TGCAGTGCTAGAGCGCCGGACAGGGTGGTGACTGAAGCTTTCTTT.